This record covers a single TCR beta chain. This receptor's antigen is unknown. No much larger clonotype is one base removed from it; base qualities were not supplied. For this chain, trimming is 4 bases at the V end and 9 bases at the J end, and the number of junction bases without a gene match is 13. The germline V gene (reference sequence) gives CDR1 as SGHNT and CDR2 as YYREEE. The CDR3 spans 16 residues, from the cysteine through the phenylalanine. The kept DNA is CDR3 alone, 48 bases in frame from the first base. Genomic DNA was isolated from the sorted cells so that the TCRbeta CDR3 region could be sequenced. TCRbeta CDR3 regions were sequenced using the immunoSEQ Assay. As stored in TCRdb, this immuneACCESS dataset retains in-frame rearrangements with V and J assigned. A fraction of the clones does not appear; measured against another copy, unresolved V genes explain less than half of the discrepancy, and the remainder lacks a known reason. The sample profile shows about 83,000 clones; about 88% of them were found once. Approximately 7.4% of the sample lies in the top ten.

The source of the sample is a study of OX40 agonist ivuxolimab in advanced cancers. Some background on the complete study: The costimulatory receptor OX40 (CD134) was targeted by ivuxolimab, a fully human IgG2 agonistic monoclonal antibody. Intravenous ivuxolimab was administered to patients every 2 weeks at six dose levels: 0.01, 0.1, 0.3, 1.5, 3 and 10 mg/kg. Of the roughly 54 dose-escalation patients, hepatocellular carcinoma was present in roughly 19, melanoma in approximately 15, renal cell carcinoma in 9 and head and neck cancer in 9. The dose-escalation cohort was roughly 80% male with a mean age of about 65 years, ranging from 23 to 79. Patients were allowed to have had prior anti-PD-1, anti-PD-L1 or anti-CTLA-4 therapy, and roughly two fifths of the dose-escalation patients had been treated with checkpoint inhibitors. Partial responses occurred in three dose-escalation patients: two with cutaneous melanoma and one with hepatocellular carcinoma. The purpose of peripheral TCRbeta sequencing was to test whether ivuxolimab changed TCR sequence diversity and led to clonal T-cell expansion. The paper describes the monotherapy dose-escalation part (N ≈ 50 patients) of the phase I trial of ivuxolimab. Study-wide findings and limitations: In the 0.1-3.0 mg/kg groups, partial responders were among the patients with the lowest normalized peripheral clonal expansion, particularly in CD8+ T cells. Low levels of normalized T-cell clonal expansion were also seen in some nonresponding patients. The antigen specificity of the peripheral T cells that underwent clonal expansion was not determined. At doses of 0.1 to 3.0 mg/kg, clonal expansion of both CD4+ and CD8+ blood T cells was observed from baseline to week 6. After ivuxolimab, CD8+ T cells had more expanded clones than CD4+ T cells on average.

The trial excluded patients who had a history of autoimmune disease or were on systemic immunosuppression. In every dose cohort, peripheral blood was drawn for TCR sequencing at baseline, cycle 4 day 1, and cycle 7 day 1. The samples were drawn from a first-in-human, open-label, multicenter phase I dose-escalation trial of ivuxolimab. Adults with locally advanced or metastatic melanoma, renal cell, hepatocellular, or head and neck squamous cell carcinoma were enrolled in the trial. Before TCR sequencing, CD4+ and CD8+ T cells were separately sorted from peripheral blood. This sequence was found in an adult with an advanced solid tumor such as melanoma, head and neck, liver or kidney cancer. Recombination connected TRBV5-4 to TRBJ2-3, and 11 junction bases match TRBD2. Specimen: CD4+ or CD8+ T cells sorted from blood, collected in a trial of the OX40 agonist ivuxolimab. The CDR3 amino acid sequence is: CASSRTGLAVTWTQYF. The DNA is TGTGCCAGCAGCCGAACGGGACTAGCGGTGACTTGGACGCAGTATTTT.